The 4 T cell receptor beta chains presented below share a single source sample, sequenced in a study of post-analysis software for immune sequencing data. Study observations and caveats: Compared with controls, patients had more of roughly five TRBV segments, including TRBV5-6, TRBV5-1 and TRBV20-1.

Antigen specificity for these receptors is unknown. Prepared TCR beta cDNA libraries contained unique molecular identifiers. TCRdb re-called the PCR reads with MiXCR, one entry per CDR3 protein. This table holds about 770,000 distinct CDR3 sequences, roughly 50% found once. The sample consisted of blood. All receptors come from a girl aged 5-17 years with multiple sclerosis.

V gene TRBV30 combines with J gene TRBJ2-5; D call uncertain. Germline loops: CDR1 GTSNPN, CDR2 SVGIG (reference sequence). The length of the CDR3 is 11 residues. V was shortened by 0 bases and J by 4 bases, with 3 bases between the two germline ends. The CDR3: CAWSVPETQYF. In DNA form, the CDR3 reads TGTGCCTGGAGTGTACCAGAGACCCAGTACTTC. The whole variable domain, remainder taken from reference TRBV30 and TRBJ2-5, is SQTIHQWPATLVQPVGSPLSLECTVEGTSNPNLYWYRQAAGRGLQLLFYSVGIGQISSEVPQNLSASRPQDRQFILSSKKLLLSDSGFYLCAWSVPETQYFGPGTRLLVL.

The chain combines TRBV9 with TRBJ1-2; no clear D gene. The CDR3 totals 14 residues. V dropped 4 bases and J dropped 4 bases, with 14 bases sitting between them. Germline V gene lookup returns CDR1 SGDLS and CDR2 YYNGEE. This CDR3 is CASSQVEVTYGYTF. The DNA of the CDR3 is TGTGCCAGCAGCCAAGTGGAGGTTACCTATGGCTACACCTTC.

This clonotype has at least ten counts. The rearrangement links TRBV12-5 to TRBJ2-7, with 9 nucleotides matching TRBD1. Trimming took 0 bases from V and 3 from J; bases not matched to a gene: 15. Germline lookup yields CDR1 LGHNT and CDR2 FRNRAP. This CDR3 contains 19 residues. This CDR3 is CASGLVRFDRGKRIYEQYF. CDR3 nucleotide sequence: TGTGCTAGTGGTTTGGTAAGGTTTGACAGGGGGAAAAGGATCTACGAGCAGTACTTC.

The V call is TRBV5-6, the J call TRBJ2-5; 8 nucleotides line up with TRBD2. V shed 4 bases and J 1 base; nucleotides not matched to a gene: 12. The length of the CDR3 is 17 residues. Germline lookup yields CDR1 SGHDT and CDR2 YYEEEE. For the CDR3, the DNA is TGTGCCAGCAGCCAAAATATACTAGCGGCCTCCCAAGAGACCCAGTACTTC. This gives the protein CASSQNILAASQETQYF.